This T cell receptor (beta chain) was obtained from a study of CD8 T cells in ankylosing spondylitis. General observations from the study: What appeared characteristic of ankylosing spondylitis blood was a TCR beta motif of several highly homologous variants. CD8+ by phenotype, disease-linked clones were relatively rare in peripheral blood. Significant enrichment of disease-linked clones was reportedly seen in matched ankylosing spondylitis synovial fluid.

The CDR3 has 15 amino acids. CDR1 and CDR2 from the germline V gene are MNHEY and SMNVEV (reference sequence). V shed 6 bases and J shed 6 bases, with 15 bases lying between them. Generation of TCR beta libraries employed quantitative 5'-RACE incorporating molecular barcodes. TCRdb processed the 5' RACE reads anew with MiXCR; each CDR3 protein has one entry. The sample gives 700,000 to 850,000 distinct CDR3 sequences, about an eighth of which show up once; 0.51% is in the top ten. This clonotype was found a few times. Antigen unknown. The receptor comes from a male donor with ankylosing spondylitis. The sample taken for sequencing was blood, either unsorted or a sorted T cell fraction (not recorded which). The chain recombines TRBV27 with TRBJ1-6; D is unclear. CDR3 amino acids: CASSIVRGPNSPLHF. The CDR3, as DNA: TGTGCCAGCAGCATAGTGCGAGGGCCTAATTCACCCCTCCACTTT.